This T cell receptor beta chain was found in a study of blood T cell repertoires in COVID-19. Study summary: Both acute and convalescent COVID-19 samples were obtained from the United States, Italy and Spain. In each case, the material was cDNA or gDNA derived from T cells, B-cell-depleted T cells, or PBMCs.

In the study's own analysis: Reference gene primer amplification gave nucleated cell count estimates. Sequencing was performed with immunoSEQ multiplex PCR; in TCRdb, only in-frame clones are kept and a portion is missing. V and J calls and clone size are those listed in that table; D and trimming were worked out from the DNA. The table records about 99,000 clones, around 90% of them present only once. This clone was seen a few times. The TCR originated in a human donor in a cohort sampled during active COVID-19. The sequencing sample was made of peripheral blood.

The CDR3 spells CASSYRQGTQETQYF. In DNA form, the CDR3 reads TGTGCCAGCAGTTACCGACAGGGAACCCAAGAGACCCAGTACTTC. The chain is built from TRBV6-5 and TRBJ2-5; the match to TRBD1 covers 7 bases. CDR1 and CDR2 (germline): MNHEY, SVGAGI. This CDR3 spans 15 amino acids. V was pared by 2 bases and J by 1 base, with 4 bases of the junction left unmatched.